The source of this T cell receptor beta chain is a study of blood T cell repertoires in COVID-19. TCRdb's copy holds only in-frame clones and misses some; the assay was immunoSEQ multiplex PCR. The sample holds roughly 190,000 clones, roughly 90% seen once. This CDR3 region has 15 residues. The germline V gene has CDR1 SNHLY and CDR2 FYNNEI. The V and J ends lost 0 bases and 4 bases respectively, with 9 bases between them. Material for sequencing was PBMCs or T cells enriched from blood (not recorded which). The clonotype originates from a woman aged 18-29 years who had recovered from COVID-19. This chain joins TRBV2 and TRBJ1-4, with D possibly matching TRBD1 (5 bases). This chain's CDR3 is CASSEAGRVNEKLFF. CDR3 coding DNA: TGTGCCAGCAGTGAAGCGGGCAGGGTTAATGAAAAACTGTTTTTT.